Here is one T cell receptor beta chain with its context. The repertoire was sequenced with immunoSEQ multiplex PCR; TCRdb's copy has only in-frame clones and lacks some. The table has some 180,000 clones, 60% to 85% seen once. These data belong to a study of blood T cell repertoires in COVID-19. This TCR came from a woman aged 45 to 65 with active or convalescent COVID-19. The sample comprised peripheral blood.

As DNA, the CDR3 is TGTGCCACCAGCGAGACAGCCAAACCTGGGGCCAACGTCCTGACTTTC. It specifies CATSETAKPGANVLTF. This chain uses TRBV24-1 with TRBJ2-6, with TRBD1 as a possible D gene (5 bases). Trimming took off 7 bases at V and 2 bases at J, with 14 bases between the two ends. This CDR3 contains 16 residues. Germline CDR1 KGHDR, CDR2 SFDVKD.